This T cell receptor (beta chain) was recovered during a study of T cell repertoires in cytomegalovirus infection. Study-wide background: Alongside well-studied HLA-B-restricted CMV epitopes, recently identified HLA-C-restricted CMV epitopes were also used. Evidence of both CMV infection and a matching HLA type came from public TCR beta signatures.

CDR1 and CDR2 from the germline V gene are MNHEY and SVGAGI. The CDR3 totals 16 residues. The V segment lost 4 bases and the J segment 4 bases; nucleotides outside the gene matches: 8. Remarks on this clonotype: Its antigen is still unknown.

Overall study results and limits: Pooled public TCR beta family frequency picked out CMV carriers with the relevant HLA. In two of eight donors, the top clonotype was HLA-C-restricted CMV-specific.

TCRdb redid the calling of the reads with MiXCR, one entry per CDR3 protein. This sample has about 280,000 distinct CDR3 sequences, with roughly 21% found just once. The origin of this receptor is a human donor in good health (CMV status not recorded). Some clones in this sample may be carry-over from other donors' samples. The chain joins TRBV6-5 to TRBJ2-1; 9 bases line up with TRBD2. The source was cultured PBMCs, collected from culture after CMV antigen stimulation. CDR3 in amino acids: CASSSQRSGSYNEQFF. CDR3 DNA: TGTGCCAGCAGTTCCCAGCGTAGCGGGAGTTACAATGAGCAGTTCTTC.